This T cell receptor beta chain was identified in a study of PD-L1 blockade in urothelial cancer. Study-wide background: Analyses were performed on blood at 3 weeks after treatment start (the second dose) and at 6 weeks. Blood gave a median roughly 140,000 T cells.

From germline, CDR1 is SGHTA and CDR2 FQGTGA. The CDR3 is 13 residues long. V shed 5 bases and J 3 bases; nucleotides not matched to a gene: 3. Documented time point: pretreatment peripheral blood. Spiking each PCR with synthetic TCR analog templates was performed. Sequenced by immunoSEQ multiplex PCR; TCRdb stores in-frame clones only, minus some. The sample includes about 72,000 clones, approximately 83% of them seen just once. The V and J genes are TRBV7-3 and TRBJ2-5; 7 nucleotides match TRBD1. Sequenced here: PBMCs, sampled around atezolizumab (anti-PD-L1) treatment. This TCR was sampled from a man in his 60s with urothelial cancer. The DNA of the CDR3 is TGTGCCAGCAGCAGGGGACAGAAAGAGACCCAGTACTTC. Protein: CASSRGQKETQYF.